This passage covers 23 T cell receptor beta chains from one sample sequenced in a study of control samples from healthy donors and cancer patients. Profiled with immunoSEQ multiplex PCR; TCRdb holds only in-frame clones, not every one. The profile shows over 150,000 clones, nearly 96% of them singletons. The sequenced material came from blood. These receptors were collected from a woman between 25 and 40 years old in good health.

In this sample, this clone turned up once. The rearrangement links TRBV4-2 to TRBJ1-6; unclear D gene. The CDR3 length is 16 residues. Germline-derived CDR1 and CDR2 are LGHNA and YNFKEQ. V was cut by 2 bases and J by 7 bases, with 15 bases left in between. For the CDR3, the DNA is TGTGCCAGCAGCCAAACCCCCGACATACGGAATTCACCCCTCCACTTT. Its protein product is CASSQTPDIRNSPLHF.

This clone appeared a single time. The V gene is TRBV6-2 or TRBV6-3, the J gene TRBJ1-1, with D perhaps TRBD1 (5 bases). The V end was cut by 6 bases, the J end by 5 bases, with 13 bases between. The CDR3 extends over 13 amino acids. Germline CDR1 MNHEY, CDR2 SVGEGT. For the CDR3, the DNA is TGTGCCAGCAGCACCGGGGGGGGAACTGAAGCTTTCTTT. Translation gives CASSTGGGTEAFF.

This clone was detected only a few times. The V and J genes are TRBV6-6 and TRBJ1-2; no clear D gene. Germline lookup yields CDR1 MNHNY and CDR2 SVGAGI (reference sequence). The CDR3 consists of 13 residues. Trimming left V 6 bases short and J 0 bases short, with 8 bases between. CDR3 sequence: CASSLGTNYGYTF. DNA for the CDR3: TGTGCCAGCAGCCTAGGGACTAACTATGGCTACACCTTC.

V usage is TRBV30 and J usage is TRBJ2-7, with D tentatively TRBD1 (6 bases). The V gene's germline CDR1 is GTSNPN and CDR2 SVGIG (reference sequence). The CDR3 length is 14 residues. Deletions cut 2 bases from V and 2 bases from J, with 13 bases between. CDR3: CAWSRQAGPYEQYF. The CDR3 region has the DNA TGTGCCTGGAGTAGACAGGCAGGACCCTACGAGCAGTACTTC.

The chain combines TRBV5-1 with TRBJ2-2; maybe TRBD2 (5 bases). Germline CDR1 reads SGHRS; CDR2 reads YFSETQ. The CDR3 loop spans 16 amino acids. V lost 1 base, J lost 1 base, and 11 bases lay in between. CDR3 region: CASSLSREWNTGELFF. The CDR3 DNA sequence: TGCGCCAGCAGCTTGTCGAGGGAATGGAACACCGGGGAGCTGTTTTTT. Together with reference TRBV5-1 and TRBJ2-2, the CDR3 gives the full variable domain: KAGVTQTPRYLIKTRGQQVTLSCSPISGHRSVSWYQQTPGQGLQFLFEYFSETQRNKGNFPGRFSGRQFSNSRSEMNVSTLELGDSALYLCASSLSREWNTGELFFGEGSRLTVL.

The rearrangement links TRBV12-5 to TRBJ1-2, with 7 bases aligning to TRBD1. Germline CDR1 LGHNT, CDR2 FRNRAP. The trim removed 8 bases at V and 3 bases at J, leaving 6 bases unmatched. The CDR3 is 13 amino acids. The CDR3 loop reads CASSTGDDYGYTF. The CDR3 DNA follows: TGTGCTAGTTCTACAGGGGACGACTATGGCTACACCTTC.

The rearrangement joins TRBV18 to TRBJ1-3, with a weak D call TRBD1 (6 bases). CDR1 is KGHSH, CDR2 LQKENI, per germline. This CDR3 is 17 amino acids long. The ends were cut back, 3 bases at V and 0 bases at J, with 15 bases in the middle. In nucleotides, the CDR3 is TGTGCCAGCTCACCGCGCCAGGGGTTAAGCTCTGGAAACACCATATATTTT. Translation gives CASSPRQGLSSGNTIYF.

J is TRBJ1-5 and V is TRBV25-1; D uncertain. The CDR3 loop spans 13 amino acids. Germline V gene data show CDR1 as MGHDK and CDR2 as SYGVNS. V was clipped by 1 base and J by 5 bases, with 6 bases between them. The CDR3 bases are TGTGCCAGCAGTGAATGGGGAGATCAGCCCCAGCATTTT. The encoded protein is CASSEWGDQPQHF.

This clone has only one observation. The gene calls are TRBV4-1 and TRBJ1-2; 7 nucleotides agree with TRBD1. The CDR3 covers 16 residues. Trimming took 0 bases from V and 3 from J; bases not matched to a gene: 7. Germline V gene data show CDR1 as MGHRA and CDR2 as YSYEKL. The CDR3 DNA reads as TGCGCCAGCAGCCAAGAGGGGGGGACAGTGGACTATGGCTACACCTTC. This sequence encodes CASSQEGGTVDYGYTF.

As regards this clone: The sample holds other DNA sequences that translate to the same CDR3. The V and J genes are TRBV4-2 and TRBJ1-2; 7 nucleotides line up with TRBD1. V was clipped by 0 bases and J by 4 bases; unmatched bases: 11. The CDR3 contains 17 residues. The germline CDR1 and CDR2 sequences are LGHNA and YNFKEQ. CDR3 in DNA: TGTGCCAGCAGCCAAGACCTTCGGGACAGCCGCTCCTATGGCTACACCTTC. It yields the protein CASSQDLRDSRSYGYTF.

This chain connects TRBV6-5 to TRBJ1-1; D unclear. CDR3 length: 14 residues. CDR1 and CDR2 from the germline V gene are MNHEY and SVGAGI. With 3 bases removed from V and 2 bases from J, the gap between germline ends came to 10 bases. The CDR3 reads CASSYSVENTEAFF. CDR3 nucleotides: TGTGCCAGCAGTTATTCTGTGGAAAACACTGAAGCTTTCTTT.

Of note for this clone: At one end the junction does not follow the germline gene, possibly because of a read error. The CDR3 DNA sequence: TGTGCTAGCAGCTTGACGGAGGGTTACGAGCAGTACTTC. Translating gives CASSLTEGYEQYF. The rearrangement joins TRBV7-7 to TRBJ2-7, with D tentatively TRBD2 (6 bases). Germline CDR1 reads SSHAT; CDR2 reads FNYEAQ (reference sequence). This CDR3 is built from 13 residues.

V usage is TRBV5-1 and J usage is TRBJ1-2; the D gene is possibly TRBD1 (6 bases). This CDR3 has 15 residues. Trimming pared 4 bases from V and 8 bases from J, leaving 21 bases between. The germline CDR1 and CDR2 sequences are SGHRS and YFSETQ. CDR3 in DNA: TGCGCCAGCAGCCGTGATCCCAGGGGCAGAGAGGGCTACACCTTC. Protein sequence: CASSRDPRGREGYTF. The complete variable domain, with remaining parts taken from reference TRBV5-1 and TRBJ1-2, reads KAGVTQTPRYLIKTRGQQVTLSCSPISGHRSVSWYQQTPGQGLQFLFEYFSETQRNKGNFPGRFSGRQFSNSRSEMNVSTLELGDSALYLCASSRDPRGREGYTFGSGTRLTVV.

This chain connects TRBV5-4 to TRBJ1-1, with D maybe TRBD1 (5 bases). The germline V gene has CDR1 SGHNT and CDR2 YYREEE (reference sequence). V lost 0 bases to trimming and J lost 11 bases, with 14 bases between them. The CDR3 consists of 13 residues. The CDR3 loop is CASSLGGISRAFF. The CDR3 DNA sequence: TGTGCCAGCAGCTTGGGGGGGATCAGTAGGGCTTTCTTT.

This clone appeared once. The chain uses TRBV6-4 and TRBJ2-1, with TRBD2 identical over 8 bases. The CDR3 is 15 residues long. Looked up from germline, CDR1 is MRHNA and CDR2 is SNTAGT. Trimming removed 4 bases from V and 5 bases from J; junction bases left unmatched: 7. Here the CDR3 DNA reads TGTGCCAGCAGTGTTTTAGCGGGACTCGACAATGAGCAGTTCTTC. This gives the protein CASSVLAGLDNEQFF.

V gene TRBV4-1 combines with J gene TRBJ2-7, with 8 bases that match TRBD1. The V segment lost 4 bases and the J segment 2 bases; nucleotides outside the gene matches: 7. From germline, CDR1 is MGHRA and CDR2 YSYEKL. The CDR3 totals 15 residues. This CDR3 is CASSPGDRPAYEQYF. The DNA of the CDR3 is TGCGCCAGCAGCCCAGGGGACAGGCCGGCCTACGAGCAGTACTTC.

The CDR3 reads CASSNRLQSRSGRAVFF. In DNA, the CDR3 is TGTGCCAGCAGCAATCGCCTCCAGAGCCGTAGCGGGAGGGCCGTCTTCTTC. The genes are TRBV21-1 and TRBJ2-1; the table's D call of TRBD2 was not tested on the DNA. TRBV21-1 counts as a pseudogene. CDR3 length: 17 amino acids.

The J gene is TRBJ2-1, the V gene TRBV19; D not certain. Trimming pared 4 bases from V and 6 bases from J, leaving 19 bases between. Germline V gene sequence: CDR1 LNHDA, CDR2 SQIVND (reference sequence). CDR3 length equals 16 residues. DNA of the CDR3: TGTGCCAGTAGTAAGATCAGGCCCACAAGTCTCAATGAGCAGTTCTTC. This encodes CASSKIRPTSLNEQFF.

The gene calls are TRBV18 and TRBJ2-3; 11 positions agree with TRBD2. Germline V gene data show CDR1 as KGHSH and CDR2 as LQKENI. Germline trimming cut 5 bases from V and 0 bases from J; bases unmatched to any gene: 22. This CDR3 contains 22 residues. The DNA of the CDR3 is TGTGCCAGCTCATCAACGGGCCCTAGCGGGGGGTTCTCCCACTTTAGCACAGATACGCAGTATTTT. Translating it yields CASSSTGPSGGFSHFSTDTQYF.

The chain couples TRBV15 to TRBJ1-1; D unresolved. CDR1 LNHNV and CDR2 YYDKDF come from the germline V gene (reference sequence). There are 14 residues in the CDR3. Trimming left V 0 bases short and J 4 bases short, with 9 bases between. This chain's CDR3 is CATSREGWGTEAFF. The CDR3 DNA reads TGTGCCACCAGCAGAGAGGGGTGGGGCACTGAAGCTTTCTTT.

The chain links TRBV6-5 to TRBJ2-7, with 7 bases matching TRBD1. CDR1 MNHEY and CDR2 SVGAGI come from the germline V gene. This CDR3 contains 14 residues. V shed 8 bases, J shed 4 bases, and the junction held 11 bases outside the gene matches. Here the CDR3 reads CASGLKQGIYEQYF. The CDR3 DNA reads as TGTGCCAGCGGGTTGAAACAGGGGATATACGAGCAGTACTTC.

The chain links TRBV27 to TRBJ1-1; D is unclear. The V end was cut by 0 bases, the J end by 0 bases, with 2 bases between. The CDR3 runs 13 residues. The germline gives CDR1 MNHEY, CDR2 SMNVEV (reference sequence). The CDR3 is CASSLSLNTEAFF. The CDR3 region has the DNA TGTGCCAGCAGTTTATCTTTGAACACTGAAGCTTTCTTT.

CDR3 nucleotide sequence: TGTGCCAGCAGCCGCCAGGGGACGCGCTCTGGAAACACCATATATTTT. Translating it yields CASSRQGTRSGNTIYF. The chain couples TRBV4-2 to TRBJ1-3, with D maybe TRBD1 (6 bases). This CDR3 comprises 16 residues. CDR1 LGHNA and CDR2 YNFKEQ come from the germline V gene. Trimming removed 4 bases from V and 0 bases from J, with 13 bases in between.